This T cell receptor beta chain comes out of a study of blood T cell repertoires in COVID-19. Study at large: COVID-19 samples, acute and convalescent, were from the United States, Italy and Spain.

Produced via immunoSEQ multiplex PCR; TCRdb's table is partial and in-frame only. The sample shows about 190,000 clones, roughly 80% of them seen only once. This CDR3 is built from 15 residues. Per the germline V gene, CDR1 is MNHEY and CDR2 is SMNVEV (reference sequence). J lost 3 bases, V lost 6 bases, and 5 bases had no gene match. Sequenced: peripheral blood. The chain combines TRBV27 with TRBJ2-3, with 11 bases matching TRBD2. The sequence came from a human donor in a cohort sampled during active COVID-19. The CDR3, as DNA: TGTGCCAGCAGGTTCACTAGCGGGAGAACAGATACGCAGTATTTT. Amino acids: CASRFTSGRTDTQYF.